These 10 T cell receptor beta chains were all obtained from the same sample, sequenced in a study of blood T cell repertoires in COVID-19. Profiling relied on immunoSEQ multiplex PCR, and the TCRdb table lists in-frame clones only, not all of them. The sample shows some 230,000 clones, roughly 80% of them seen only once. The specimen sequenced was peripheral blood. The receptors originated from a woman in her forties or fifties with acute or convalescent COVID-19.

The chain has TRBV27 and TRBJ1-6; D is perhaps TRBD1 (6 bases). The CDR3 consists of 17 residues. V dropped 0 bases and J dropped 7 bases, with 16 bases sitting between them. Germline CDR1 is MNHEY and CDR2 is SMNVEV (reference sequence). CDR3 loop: CASSLSPVGHANSPLHF. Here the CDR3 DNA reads TGTGCCAGCAGTTTATCGCCCGTGGGACACGCCAATTCACCCCTCCACTTT.

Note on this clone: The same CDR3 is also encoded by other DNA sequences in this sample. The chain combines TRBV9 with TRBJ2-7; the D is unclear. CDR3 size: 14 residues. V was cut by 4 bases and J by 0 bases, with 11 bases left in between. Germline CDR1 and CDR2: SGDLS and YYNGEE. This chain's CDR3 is CASSPQSDSYEQYF. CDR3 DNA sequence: TGTGCCAGCAGCCCCCAGTCTGACTCCTACGAGCAGTACTTC.

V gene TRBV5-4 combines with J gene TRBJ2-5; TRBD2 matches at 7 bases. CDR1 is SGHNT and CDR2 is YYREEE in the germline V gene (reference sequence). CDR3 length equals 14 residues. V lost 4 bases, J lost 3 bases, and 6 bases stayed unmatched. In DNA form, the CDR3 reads TGTGCCAGCAGCCGAGCGGGGATTGAAGAGACCCAGTACTTC. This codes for CASSRAGIEETQYF.

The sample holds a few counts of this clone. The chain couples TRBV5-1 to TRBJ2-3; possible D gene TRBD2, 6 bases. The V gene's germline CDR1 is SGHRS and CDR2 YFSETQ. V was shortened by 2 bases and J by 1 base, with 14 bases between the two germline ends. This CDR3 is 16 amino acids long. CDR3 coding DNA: TGCGCCAGCAGCTTTGATCCGGGAGCGGGCACAGATACGCAGTATTTT. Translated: CASSFDPGAGTDTQYF.

The CDR3 DNA is TGTGCCAGCAGTTACGGGTCGGCGGGACAGGGGCGAAATGAGCAGTTCTTC. Encoded protein: CASSYGSAGQGRNEQFF. The V gene is TRBV6-2 or TRBV6-3, the J gene TRBJ2-1; the match to TRBD1 covers 10 bases. The CDR3 runs 17 residues. Germline V gene lookup returns CDR1 MNHEY and CDR2 SVGEGT. The V and J ends lost 2 bases and 7 bases, in that order; junction bases with no gene match: 11.

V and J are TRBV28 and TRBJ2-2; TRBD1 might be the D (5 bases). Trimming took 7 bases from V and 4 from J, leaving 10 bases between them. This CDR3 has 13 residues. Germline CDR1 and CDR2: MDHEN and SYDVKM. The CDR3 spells CASITGATGELFF. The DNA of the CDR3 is TGTGCCAGCATAACAGGTGCCACCGGGGAGCTGTTTTTT.

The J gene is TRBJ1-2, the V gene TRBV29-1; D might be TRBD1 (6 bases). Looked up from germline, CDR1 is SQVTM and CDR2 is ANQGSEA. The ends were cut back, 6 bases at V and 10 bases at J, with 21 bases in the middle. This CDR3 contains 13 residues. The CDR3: CSVPKAQGLDYTF. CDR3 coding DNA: TGCAGCGTCCCAAAGGCGCAGGGGCTGGACTACACCTTC.

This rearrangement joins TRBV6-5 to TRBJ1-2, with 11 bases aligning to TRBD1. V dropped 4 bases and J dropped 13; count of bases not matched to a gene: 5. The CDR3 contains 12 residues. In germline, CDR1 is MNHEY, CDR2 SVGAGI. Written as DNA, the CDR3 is TGTGCCAGCAGTTCGGACAGGGGGCGCCCCACCTTC. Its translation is CASSSDRGRPTF.

The CDR3 DNA sequence: TGTGCCAGCAAAACCCTACAGGGTTACGAGCAGTACTTC. This translates into CASKTLQGYEQYF. The chain uses TRBV6-5 and TRBJ2-7; possibly TRBD1 for D (6 bases). The V gene's germline CDR1 is MNHEY and CDR2 SVGAGI. The V end lost 7 bases, the J end lost 4 bases, and 14 bases lay between the germline ends. This CDR3 is 13 amino acids long.

The CDR3 sequence: CASSRTGAGRGNIQYF. CDR3 coding DNA: TGTGCCAGCAGCCGGACAGGGGCGGGTCGGGGAAACATTCAGTACTTC. The chain uses TRBV7-9 and TRBJ2-4, with TRBD1 matching over 9 bases. This CDR3 has 16 residues. V was clipped by 5 bases and J by 6 bases; unmatched bases: 11. Germline-derived CDR1 and CDR2 are SEHNR and FQNEAQ (reference sequence).